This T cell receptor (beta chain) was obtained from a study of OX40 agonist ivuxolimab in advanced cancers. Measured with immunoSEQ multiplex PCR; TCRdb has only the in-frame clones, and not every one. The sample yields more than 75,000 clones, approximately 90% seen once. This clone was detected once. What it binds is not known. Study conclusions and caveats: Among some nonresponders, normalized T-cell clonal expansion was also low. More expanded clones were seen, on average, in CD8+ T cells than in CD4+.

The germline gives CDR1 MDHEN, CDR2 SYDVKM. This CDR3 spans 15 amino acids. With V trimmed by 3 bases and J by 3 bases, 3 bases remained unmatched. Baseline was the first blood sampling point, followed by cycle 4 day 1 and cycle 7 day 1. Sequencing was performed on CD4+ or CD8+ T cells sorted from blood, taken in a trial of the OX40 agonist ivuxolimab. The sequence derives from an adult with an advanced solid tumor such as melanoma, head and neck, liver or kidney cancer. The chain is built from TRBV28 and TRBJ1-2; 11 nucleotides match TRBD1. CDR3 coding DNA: TGTGCCAGCAGTTTGGGGGGACAGGGGGACTATGGCTACACCTTC. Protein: CASSLGGQGDYGYTF.